This entry features one T cell receptor beta chain sequence. Assay used: immunoSEQ multiplex PCR; TCRdb lists only in-frame clones, some missing. This table holds 60,000 or so clones, 60% to 80% found once. The data derive from a study of T cell clones after liver transplantation. Unstimulated PBMCs were sorted into CD3+CD4+ and CD3+CD8+ populations. Germline CDR1 MNHNS, CDR2 SASEGT. The ends lost 5 bases at V and 5 bases at J; junction bases unmatched: 2. The CDR3 covers 13 residues. The rearrangement joins TRBV6-1 to TRBJ1-5, with 8 bases that match TRBD1. The source was CD4+ T cells from blood, collected at the 22-month timepoint. This TCR came from a human patient who received a liver transplant. Among the T cells, some may be from the graft donor. The CDR3 region has the DNA TGTGCCAGCAGTCTGACAGGGGATCAGCCCCAGCATTTT. As protein: CASSLTGDQPQHF.